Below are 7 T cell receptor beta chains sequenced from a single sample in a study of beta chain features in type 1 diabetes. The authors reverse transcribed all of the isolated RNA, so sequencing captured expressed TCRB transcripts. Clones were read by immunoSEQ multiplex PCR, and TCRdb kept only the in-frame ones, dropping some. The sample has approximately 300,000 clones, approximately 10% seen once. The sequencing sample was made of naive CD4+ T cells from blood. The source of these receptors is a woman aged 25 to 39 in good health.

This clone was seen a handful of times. CDR3 nucleotide sequence: TGTGCCAGCAGCGTCGGACGTGAGACAGGGATAAAAACCGGGGAGCTGTTTTTT. Protein: CASSVGRETGIKTGELFF. The gene calls are TRBV9 and TRBJ2-2, with 7 bases that match TRBD1. Germline-derived CDR1 and CDR2 are SGDLS and YYNGEE. The V gene end was trimmed by 2 bases and the J gene end by 5 bases; junction bases not matched to a gene: 15. CDR3 size: 18 residues.

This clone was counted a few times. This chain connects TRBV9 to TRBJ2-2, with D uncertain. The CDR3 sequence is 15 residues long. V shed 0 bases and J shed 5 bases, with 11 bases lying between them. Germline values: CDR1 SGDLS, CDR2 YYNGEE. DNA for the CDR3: TGTGCCAGCAGCGTAGTTTCGGCTAGTACCGGGGAGCTGTTTTTT. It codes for CASSVVSASTGELFF.

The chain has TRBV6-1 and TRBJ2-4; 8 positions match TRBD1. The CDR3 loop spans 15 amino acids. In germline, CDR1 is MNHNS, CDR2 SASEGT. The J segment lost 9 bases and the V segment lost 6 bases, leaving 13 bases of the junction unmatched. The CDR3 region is CASSPRDRFSVIQYF. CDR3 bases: TGTGCCAGCAGCCCCCGGGACAGGTTCTCGGTCATTCAGTACTTC.

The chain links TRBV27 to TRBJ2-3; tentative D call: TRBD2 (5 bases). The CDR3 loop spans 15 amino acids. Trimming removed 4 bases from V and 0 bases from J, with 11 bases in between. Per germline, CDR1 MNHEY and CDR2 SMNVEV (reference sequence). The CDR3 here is CASSSTGLSTDTQYF. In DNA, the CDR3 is TGTGCCAGCAGTTCCACCGGACTCAGCACAGATACGCAGTATTTT.

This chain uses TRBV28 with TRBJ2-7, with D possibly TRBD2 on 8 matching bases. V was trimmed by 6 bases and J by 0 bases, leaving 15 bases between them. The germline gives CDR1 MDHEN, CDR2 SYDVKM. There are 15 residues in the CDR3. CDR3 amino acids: CASSFSGTVSYEQYF. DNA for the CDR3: TGTGCCAGCAGCTTTAGCGGGACAGTCTCCTACGAGCAGTACTTC.

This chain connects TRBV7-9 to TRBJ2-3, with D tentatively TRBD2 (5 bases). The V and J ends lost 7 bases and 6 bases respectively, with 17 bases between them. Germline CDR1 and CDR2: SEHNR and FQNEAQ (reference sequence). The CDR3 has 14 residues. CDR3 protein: CASTPSWSSDTQYF. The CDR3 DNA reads TGTGCCAGCACCCCAAGCTGGTCTAGCGATACGCAGTATTTT. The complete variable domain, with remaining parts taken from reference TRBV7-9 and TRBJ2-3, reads DTGVSQNPRHKITKRGQNVTFRCDPISEHNRLYWYRQTLGQGPEFLTYFQNEAQLEKSRLLSDRFSAERPKGSFSTLEIQRTEQGDSAMYLCASTPSWSSDTQYFGPGTRLTVL.

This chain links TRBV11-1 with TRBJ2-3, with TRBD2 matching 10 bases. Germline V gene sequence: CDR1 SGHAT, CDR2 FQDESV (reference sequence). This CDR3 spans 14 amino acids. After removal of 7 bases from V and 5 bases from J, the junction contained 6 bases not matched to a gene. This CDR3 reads CASTGTSVGDTQYF. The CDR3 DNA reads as TGTGCCAGCACCGGGACTAGCGTGGGAGATACGCAGTATTTT.